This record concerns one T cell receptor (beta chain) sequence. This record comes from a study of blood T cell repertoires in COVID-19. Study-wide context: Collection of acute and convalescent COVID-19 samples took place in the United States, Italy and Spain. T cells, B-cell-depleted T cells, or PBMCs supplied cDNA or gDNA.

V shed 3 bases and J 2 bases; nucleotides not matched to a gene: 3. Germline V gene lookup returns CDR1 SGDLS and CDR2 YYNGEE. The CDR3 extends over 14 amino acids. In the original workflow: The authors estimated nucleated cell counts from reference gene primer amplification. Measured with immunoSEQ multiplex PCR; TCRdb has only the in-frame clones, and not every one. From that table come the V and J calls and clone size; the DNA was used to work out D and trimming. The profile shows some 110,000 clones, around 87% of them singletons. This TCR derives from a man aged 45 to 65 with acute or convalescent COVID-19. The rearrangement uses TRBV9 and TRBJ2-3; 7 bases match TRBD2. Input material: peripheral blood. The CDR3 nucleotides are TGTGCCAGCAGCGCCGGGACTAACACAGATACGCAGTATTTT. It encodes CASSAGTNTDTQYF.